The rows below give T cell receptor beta chains drawn from one sample of a study of blood T cell repertoires in COVID-19. Data came from immunoSEQ multiplex PCR; TCRdb stores just in-frame clones and leaves some out. The sample has roughly 250,000 clones, under 85% seen once. Sequencing was done on a sample of peripheral blood. The receptor set was obtained from a woman in her thirties or forties with active or convalescent COVID-19. Both conserved end residues are part of each CDR3. The order of the fields is D gene, V gene, J gene, clone size, CDR3 DNA, CDR3 protein. A D gene is named only where the DNA matches it firmly. The size field is filled for only some rows; it gives once, few, many or a size class.

>TRBD2|TRBV5-1|TRBJ2-1|.
TGCGCCAGCAGCTTGGGACTAGCGGGGGGAGGAGAGCAGTTCTTC
CASSLGLAGGGEQFF
>.|TRBV7-9|TRBJ2-6|once
TGTGCCAGCAGATCCTCGATTGGGGCCGGGGCCAACGTCCTGACTTTC
CASRSSIGAGANVLTF
>.|TRBV11-2|TRBJ2-7|.
TGTGCCAGCAGCTTAGACAGGGATCACGAGCAGTACTTC
CASSLDRDHEQYF
>TRBD1|TRBV6-1|TRBJ1-1|.
TGTGCCAGCAGTGACCAGACAGGGATTAGTATGAACACTGAAGCTTTCTTT
CASSDQTGISMNTEAFF
>.|TRBV15|TRBJ1-2|.
TGTGCCACCAGCAGAGATAGAGTGCAACGGTATGGCTACACCTTC
CATSRDRVQRYGYTF
>TRBD2|TRBV18|TRBJ2-5|.
TGTGCCAGCTCCTCCGGGACTAGCGGGAGGGCGACTCAAGAGACCCAGTACTTC
CASSSGTSGRATQETQYF
>.|TRBV2|TRBJ1-1|.
TGTGCCAGCAAAACCGACCAGGGAAACACTGAAGCTTTCTTT
CASKTDQGNTEAFF
>.|TRBV3-1/TRBV3-2|TRBJ1-2|.
TGTGCCAGCAGCCAAGACGCCAGGGCGAACTATGGCTACACCTTC
CASSQDARANYGYTF
>.|TRBV2|TRBJ1-3|.
TGTGCCACCGCCGCCCAGGGGCCCGGAAACACCATATATTTT
CATAAQGPGNTIYF
>.|TRBV30|TRBJ1-2|.
TGTGCCTGGAGCGGGACTAACTATGGCTACACCTTC
CAWSGTNYGYTF
>TRBD2|TRBV6-2/TRBV6-3|TRBJ2-1|once
TGTGCCAGCAGTCCGGTAGTTCTCAGGACTAGCGTAAATGAGCAGTTCTTC
CASSPVVLRTSVNEQFF
>.|TRBV6-5|TRBJ1-5|.
TGTGCCAGCCTCTACAGGTTTGGCAATCAGCCCCAGCATTTT
CASLYRFGNQPQHF
>TRBD1|TRBV5-5|TRBJ1-6|.
TGTGCCAGCAGCTTGAGGGGGACAGGGACTAATTCACCCCTCCACTTT
CASSLRGTGTNSPLHF
>TRBD2|TRBV5-1|TRBJ2-1|once
TGCGCCAGCAGCCTTACACTAGCGGGGGGGTACAATGAGCAGTTCTTC
CASSLTLAGGYNEQFF
>TRBD2|TRBV4-1|TRBJ2-3|.
TGCGCCAGCAGCCCACGGACTAGCGGGGGGACATCCGCAGATACGCAGTATTTT
CASSPRTSGGTSADTQYF
>.|TRBV7-7|TRBJ1-4|.
TGTGCTAGCAGTAAAGGGAGGGGGATCGGTGAAAAACTGTTTTTT
CASSKGRGIGEKLFF
>.|TRBV20-1|TRBJ1-2|.
TGCAGTGCTAGAGTTTACCACTACTACACCTTC
CSARVYHYYTF
>.|TRBV6-5|TRBJ2-1|.
TGTGCCAGCACCACACGAGGAACGGTGATGGTGCAGTTCTTC
CASTTRGTVMVQFF
>TRBD1|TRBV2|TRBJ2-3|.
TGTGCCAGCCGGCGGGACAGGGGGCCGGGGGATACGCAGTATTTT
CASRRDRGPGDTQYF
>.|TRBV5-4|TRBJ2-7|.
TGTGCCAGCAGCTCCCCAGGGCGCTCCTACGAGCAGTACTTC
CASSSPGRSYEQYF
>.|TRBV12-3/TRBV12-4|TRBJ1-4|.
TGTGCCAGCAGTTTGGGTGGAGTTAGGCCGTTTTTT
CASSLGGVRPFF
>.|TRBV30|TRBJ2-3|.
TGTGCCTGGAGGACTCCTCACACAGATACGCAGTATTTT
CAWRTPHTDTQYF
>.|TRBV2|TRBJ1-1|.
TGTGCCAGCAGGGGTGAGGTTAACACTGAAGCTTTCTTT
CASRGEVNTEAFF
>TRBD2|TRBV6-5|TRBJ2-1|once
TGTGCCACAACGAAGACTAGCGGGGCGTTCAATGAGCAGTTCTTC
CATTKTSGAFNEQFF
>TRBD1|TRBV28|TRBJ1-5|.
TGTGCCAGCAGTTTATTGGGGACAGGGGGCTATCAGCCCCAGCATTTT
CASSLLGTGGYQPQHF
>.|TRBV5-1|TRBJ1-3|.
TGCGCCAGCAGCACCCGGAGCGGGACCTTGGGAAACACCATATATTTT
CASSTRSGTLGNTIYF
>.|TRBV28|TRBJ1-2|.
TGTGCCAGCAGCCCAGGGTTTCTCTATGGCTACACCTTC
CASSPGFLYGYTF
>.|TRBV7-9|TRBJ1-4|.
TGTGCCAGCAGCTCGTCGGGACACCCCGAAAAACTGTTTTTT
CASSSSGHPEKLFF